This TCR beta chain was sequenced in a study of T cells in localized non-small cell lung cancer (dated by TCRdb to about 2020). Study-wide context: T cell repertoires of more than 200 early-stage NSCLC patients were analyzed, with tumors being compared against uninvolved tumor-adjacent lungs. The cohort comprised 200 to 300 treatment-naïve NSCLC patients with resected, localized lung tumors. NSCLC patients had a mean age of approximately 66 years, and 120 to 150 were male and 85 to 110 female. Study-wide findings and limitations: Multi-region tumor sequencing was not performed, so intratumor heterogeneity could not be excluded. Because the study design was exploratory, TCR variables were selected using unadjusted p-values without false-discovery rate correction. Uninvolved tumor-adjacent lung showed the highest T cell clonality, higher than tumor, which suggests more focused antigenic responses in the uninvolved tumor-adjacent lung. Longer overall survival was associated with higher T cell density in blood, whereas shorter survival was associated with higher clonality in adjacent lung. A median of roughly 60 of the top 100 tumor clones were detected in paired uninvolved adjacent lung, and around 27 of these tumor clones were also found among the top 100 clones of the paired uninvolved adjacent lung.

The germline V gene sets CDR1 to SGDLS and CDR2 to YYNGEE. The germline ends are 10 bases apart after V is trimmed by 0 bases and J by 1 base. The CDR3 starts with the cysteine, ends with the phenylalanine, and has 15 residues. Of all the DNA, just the CDR3 is kept, 45 bases in frame from base 1. At diagnosis, peripheral blood, uninvolved tumor-adjacent lung and tumor were collected and were preserved as a mix of fresh-frozen and FFPE material. For TCR repertoire profiling, blood samples were analyzed in the form of peripheral blood mononuclear cells. TCR beta CDR3 regions were sequenced from DNA using the immunoSEQ Assay. As for the original processing: T cell density was computed as TCR beta template counts normalized to usable DNA estimated by amplifying housekeeping genes. Using the preseqR package, richness was estimated by extrapolating to 120,000 templates for tissue samples and 400,000 templates for PBMC samples. Clonality was taken to be one minus Pielou's evenness. Tissue-enriched TCRs were identified through differential abundance testing performed on productive amino-acid clonotypes, with a minimum total count of 5 and an alpha of 0.1. The Jaccard Index and the Morisita Overlap Index were used to measure how much the repertoires overlapped between compartments. GLIPH clustered TCR beta CDR3s with public tetramer-defined viral CDR3s; viral motifs required at least three viral sequences plus V-gene enrichment. In its TCRdb copy, this immuneACCESS table keeps in-frame sequences only and misses some clones. Where compared with another copy, unresolved V genes explain less than half of these, and the others have no known cause. V, J and clone size derive from that table, while D and trimming were established from the DNA sequence. This sample holds 30,000 to 45,000 clones; roughly 88% were observed only once. In total, the top ten clones hold around 2.8% of the sample.

Details on this clone: Its antigen is not yet known. No qualities accompany the bases; no much larger clone lies one base away.

The V and J segments used are TRBV9 and TRBJ2-5; a confident D gene designation cannot be given. The material sequenced was peripheral blood, taken before any cancer treatment. The source is a woman between 40 and 69 years old with stage I lung adenocarcinoma. The sequence in DNA is TGTGCCAGCAGCGTAGGTGTTAACACCCAAGAGACCCAGTACTTC. The resulting protein is CASSVGVNTQETQYF.